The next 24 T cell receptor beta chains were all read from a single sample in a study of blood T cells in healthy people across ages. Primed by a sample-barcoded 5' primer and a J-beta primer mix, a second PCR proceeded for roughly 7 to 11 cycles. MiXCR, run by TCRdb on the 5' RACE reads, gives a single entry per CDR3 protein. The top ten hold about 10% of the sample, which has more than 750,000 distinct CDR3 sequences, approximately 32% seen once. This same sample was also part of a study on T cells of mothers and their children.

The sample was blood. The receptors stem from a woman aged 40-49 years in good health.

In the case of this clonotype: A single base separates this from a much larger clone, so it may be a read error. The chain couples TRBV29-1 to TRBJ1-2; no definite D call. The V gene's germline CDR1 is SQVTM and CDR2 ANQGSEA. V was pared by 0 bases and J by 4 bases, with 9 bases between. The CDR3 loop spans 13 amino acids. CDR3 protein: CSVEDRSCYGYTF. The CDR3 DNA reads TGCAGCGTTGAAGACAGGTCCTGCTATGGCTACACCTTC.

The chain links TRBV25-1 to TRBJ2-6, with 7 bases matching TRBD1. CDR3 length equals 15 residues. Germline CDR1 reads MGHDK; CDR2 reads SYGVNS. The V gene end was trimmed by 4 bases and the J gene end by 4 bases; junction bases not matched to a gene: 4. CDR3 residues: CASSVAGGGANVLTF. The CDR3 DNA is TGTGCCAGCAGTGTCGCAGGGGGAGGGGCCAACGTCCTGACTTTC.

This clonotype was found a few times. CDR3 in amino acids: CASSSHRNQPQHF. In DNA form, the CDR3 reads TGTGCCAGCAGCTCTCACAGGAATCAGCCCCAGCATTTT. The chain couples TRBV11-2 to TRBJ1-5; a weak D match, TRBD1 (5 bases). V lost 4 bases and J 4 bases, leaving 8 bases between the germline ends. This CDR3 is 13 amino acids long. Germline values: CDR1 SGHAT, CDR2 FQNNGV. The whole variable domain, remainder taken from reference TRBV11-2 and TRBJ1-5, is EAGVAQSPRYKIIEKRQSVAFWCNPISGHATLYWYQQILGQGPKLLIQFQNNGVVDDSQLPKDRFSAERLKGVDSTLKIQPAKLEDSAVYLCASSSHRNQPQHFGDGTRLSIL.

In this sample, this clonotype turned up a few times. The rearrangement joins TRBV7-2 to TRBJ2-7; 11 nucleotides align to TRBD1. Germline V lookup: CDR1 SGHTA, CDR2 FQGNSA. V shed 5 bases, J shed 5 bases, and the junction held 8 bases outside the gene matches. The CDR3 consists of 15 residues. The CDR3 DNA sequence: TGTGCCAGCAGCATTACCGGGACAGGGGGGAACGAGCAGTACTTC. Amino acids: CASSITGTGGNEQYF.

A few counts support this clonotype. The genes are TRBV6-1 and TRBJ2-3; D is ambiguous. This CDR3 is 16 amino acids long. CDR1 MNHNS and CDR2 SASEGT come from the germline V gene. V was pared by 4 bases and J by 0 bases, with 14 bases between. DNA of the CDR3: TGTGCCAGCAGTGTTCTTCAAGCGTATAGCACAGATACGCAGTATTTT. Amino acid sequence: CASSVLQAYSTDTQYF.

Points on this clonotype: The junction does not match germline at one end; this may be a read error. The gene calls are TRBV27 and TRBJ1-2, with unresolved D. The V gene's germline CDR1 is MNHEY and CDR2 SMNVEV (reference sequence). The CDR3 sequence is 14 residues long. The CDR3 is CATSRGWGGSGYTF. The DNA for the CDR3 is TGTGCCACCAGTCGGGGTTGGGGTGGTTCTGGCTACACCTTC.

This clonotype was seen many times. The DNA of the CDR3 is TGCAGTGCTAGACCAATGGGAGGGTCCTACGAGCAGTACTTC. It codes for CSARPMGGSYEQYF. The chain links TRBV20-1 to TRBJ2-7; 7 bases fit TRBD2. V shed 2 bases and J 1 base; nucleotides not matched to a gene: 5. The CDR3 is made up of 14 amino acids. CDR1 is DFQATT, CDR2 SNEGSKA, per germline (reference sequence).

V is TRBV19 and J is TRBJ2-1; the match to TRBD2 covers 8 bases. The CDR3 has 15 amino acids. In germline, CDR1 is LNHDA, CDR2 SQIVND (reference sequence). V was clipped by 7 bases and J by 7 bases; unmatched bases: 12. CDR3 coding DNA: TGTGCCAGTACCTCAGGCAGCGGGGGAAAGAATGAGCAGTTCTTC. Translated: CASTSGSGGKNEQFF.

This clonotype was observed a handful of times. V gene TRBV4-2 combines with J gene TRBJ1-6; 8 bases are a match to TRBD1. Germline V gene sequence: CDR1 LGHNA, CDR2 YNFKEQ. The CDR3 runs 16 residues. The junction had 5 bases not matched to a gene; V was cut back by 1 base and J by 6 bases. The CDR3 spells CASSQAYDRGNSPLHF. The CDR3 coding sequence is TGTGCCAGCAGCCAAGCCTACGACAGGGGTAATTCACCCCTCCACTTT.

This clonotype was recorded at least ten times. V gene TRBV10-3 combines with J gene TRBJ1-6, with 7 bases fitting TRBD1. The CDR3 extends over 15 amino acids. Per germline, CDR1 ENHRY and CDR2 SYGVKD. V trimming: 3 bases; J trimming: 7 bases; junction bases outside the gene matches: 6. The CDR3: CAISDSGGPNSPLHF. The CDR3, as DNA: TGTGCCATCAGTGACTCAGGGGGGCCCAATTCACCCCTCCACTTT.

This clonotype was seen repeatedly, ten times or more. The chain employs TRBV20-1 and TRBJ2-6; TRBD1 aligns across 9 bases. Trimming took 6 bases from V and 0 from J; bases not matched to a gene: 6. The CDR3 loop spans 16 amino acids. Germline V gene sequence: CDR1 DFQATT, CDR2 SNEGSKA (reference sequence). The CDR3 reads CSALDRGSSGANVLTF. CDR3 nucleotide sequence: TGCAGTGCGCTCGACAGGGGGAGCTCTGGGGCCAACGTCCTGACTTTC.

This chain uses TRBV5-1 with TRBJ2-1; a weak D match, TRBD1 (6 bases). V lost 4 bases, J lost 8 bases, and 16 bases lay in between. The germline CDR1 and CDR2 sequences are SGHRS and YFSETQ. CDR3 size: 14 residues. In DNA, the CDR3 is TGCGCCAGCAGCCAACAGACAGGTTTGGATGAGCAGTTCTTC. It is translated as CASSQQTGLDEQFF.

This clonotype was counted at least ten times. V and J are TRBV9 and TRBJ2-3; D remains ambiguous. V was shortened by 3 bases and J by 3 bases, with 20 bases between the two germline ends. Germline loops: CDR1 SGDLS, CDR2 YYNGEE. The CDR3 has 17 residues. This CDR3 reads CASSADPPRFRTDTQYF. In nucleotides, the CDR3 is TGTGCCAGCAGCGCGGACCCCCCCCGGTTTAGGACAGATACGCAGTATTTT.

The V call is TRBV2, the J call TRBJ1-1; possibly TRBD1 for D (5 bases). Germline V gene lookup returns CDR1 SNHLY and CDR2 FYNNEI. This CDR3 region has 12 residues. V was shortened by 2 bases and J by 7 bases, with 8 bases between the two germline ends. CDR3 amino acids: CASSEWQGEAFF. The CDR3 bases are TGTGCCAGCAGTGAATGGCAGGGTGAAGCTTTCTTT.

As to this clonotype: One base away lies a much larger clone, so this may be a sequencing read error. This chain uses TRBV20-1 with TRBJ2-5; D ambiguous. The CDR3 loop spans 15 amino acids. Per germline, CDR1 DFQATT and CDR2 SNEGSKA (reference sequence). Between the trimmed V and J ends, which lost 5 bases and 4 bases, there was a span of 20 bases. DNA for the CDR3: TGCAGTGCTTCTTCGTCCCAGACGGCAAGAGAGACCCAGTACTTC. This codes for CSASSSQTARETQYF.

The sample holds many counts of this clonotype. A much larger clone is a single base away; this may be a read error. CDR3 DNA: TGTGCCAGCAGCTTGGGACATCCCTACGAGCAGTACTTC. Translation: CASSLGHPYEQYF. The gene calls are TRBV5-5 and TRBJ2-7; D gene uncertain. The V end lost 0 bases, the J end lost 2 bases, and 6 bases lay between the germline ends. Looked up from germline, CDR1 is SGHKS and CDR2 is YYEKEE (reference sequence). CDR3 size: 13 residues. Using reference TRBV5-5 and TRBJ2-7 for the parts outside the CDR3, the full variable domain is DAGVTQSPTHLIKTRGQQVTLRCSPISGHKSVSWYQQVLGQGPQFIFQYYEKEERGRGNFPDRFSARQFPNYSSELNVNALLLGDSALYLCASSLGHPYEQYFGPGTRLTVT.

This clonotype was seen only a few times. This chain's CDR3 is CASSLALLANTEAFF. For the CDR3, the DNA is TGTGCCAGCAGCTTAGCCCTCTTGGCGAACACTGAAGCTTTCTTT. V usage is TRBV7-9 and J usage is TRBJ1-1; D remains ambiguous. The V gene lost 0 bases and the J gene lost 1 base, with 9 bases spanning the gap. Germline CDR1 SEHNR, CDR2 FQNEAQ (reference sequence). The CDR3 has 15 residues.

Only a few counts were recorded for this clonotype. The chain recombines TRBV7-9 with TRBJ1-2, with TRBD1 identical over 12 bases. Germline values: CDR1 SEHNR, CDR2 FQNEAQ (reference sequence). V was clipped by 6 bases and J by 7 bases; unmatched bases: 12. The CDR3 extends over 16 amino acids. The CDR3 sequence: CASSPTAGTGGSGYTF. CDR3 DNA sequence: TGTGCCAGCAGTCCAACTGCGGGGACAGGGGGCAGTGGCTACACCTTC.

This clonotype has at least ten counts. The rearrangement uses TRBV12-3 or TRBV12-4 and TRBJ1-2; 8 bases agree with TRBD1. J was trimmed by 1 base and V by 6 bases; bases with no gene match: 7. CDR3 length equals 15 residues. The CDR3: CASSPQGVINYGYTF. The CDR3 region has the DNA TGTGCCAGCAGCCCACAGGGGGTTATTAACTATGGCTACACCTTC.

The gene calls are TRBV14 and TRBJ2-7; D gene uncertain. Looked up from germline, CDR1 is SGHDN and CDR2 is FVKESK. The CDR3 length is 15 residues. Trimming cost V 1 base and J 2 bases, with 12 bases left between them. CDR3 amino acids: CASSQGPWSAYEQYF. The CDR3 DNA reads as TGTGCCAGCAGCCAAGGGCCTTGGAGCGCCTACGAGCAGTACTTC.

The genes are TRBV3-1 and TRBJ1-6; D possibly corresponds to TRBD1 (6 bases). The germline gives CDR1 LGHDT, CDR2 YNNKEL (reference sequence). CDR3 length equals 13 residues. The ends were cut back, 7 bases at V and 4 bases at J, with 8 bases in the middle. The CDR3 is CASTGTYNSPLHF. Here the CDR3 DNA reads TGTGCCAGCACCGGGACATATAATTCACCCCTCCACTTT.

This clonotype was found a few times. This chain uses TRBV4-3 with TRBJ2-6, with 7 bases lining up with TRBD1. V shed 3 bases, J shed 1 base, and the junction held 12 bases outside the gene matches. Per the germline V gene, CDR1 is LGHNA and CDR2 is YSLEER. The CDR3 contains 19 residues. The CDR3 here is CASSHTTGTARSGANVLTF. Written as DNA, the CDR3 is TGCGCCAGCAGCCACACAACCGGGACAGCGCGTTCTGGGGCCAACGTCCTGACTTTC.

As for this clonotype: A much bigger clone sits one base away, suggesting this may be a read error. The CDR3 DNA is TGCGCCAGCAGCCAAGGTGGCTGGGATACGCAGTATTTT. The encoded protein is CASSQGGWDTQYF. The V gene is TRBV4-3, the J gene TRBJ2-3; D gene ambiguous. V lost 1 base to trimming and J lost 6 bases, with 8 bases between them. The CDR3 runs 13 residues. In germline, CDR1 is LGHNA, CDR2 YSLEER.

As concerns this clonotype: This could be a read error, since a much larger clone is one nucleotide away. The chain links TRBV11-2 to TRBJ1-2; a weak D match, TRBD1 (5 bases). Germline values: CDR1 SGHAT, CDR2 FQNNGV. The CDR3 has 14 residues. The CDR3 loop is CANSAGTAPYGYTF. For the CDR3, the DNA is TGTGCCAACAGCGCAGGGACGGCGCCTTATGGCTACACCTTC.